The 4 T cell receptor beta chains listed next were all sequenced from one sample in a study of graft-versus-host responses after intestinal transplantation. The method was immunoSEQ multiplex PCR; TCRdb's version includes in-frame clones alone and lacks a portion of them. The sample holds roughly 100,000 clones, less than 90% seen once. No antigen has been identified for these receptors. The sequences come from unstimulated CD4+ T cells sorted from spleen or lymph node cells, collected before intestinal transplant. The source of these receptors is a human donor who received an intestinal transplant.

The chain carries TRBV20-1 and TRBJ1-1; no definite D call. CDR1 and CDR2 from the germline V gene are DFQATT and SNEGSKA (reference sequence). There are 11 residues in the CDR3. Trimming pared 6 bases from V and 1 base from J, leaving 6 bases between. CDR3 loop: CSAWENTEAFF. The CDR3 region has the DNA TGCAGTGCCTGGGAGAACACTGAAGCTTTCTTT.

The rearrangement joins TRBV6-5 to TRBJ1-4, with D hard to call. CDR3 size: 12 residues. Germline V gene data show CDR1 as MNHEY and CDR2 as SVGAGI. Trimming shortened V by 4 bases and J by 8 bases, and 8 bases separated the two germline ends. The CDR3 region is CASSFIGEKLFF. CDR3 coding DNA: TGTGCCAGCAGTTTTATTGGAGAAAAACTGTTTTTT.

This clone was seen a single time. The V call is TRBV7-9, the J call TRBJ2-5; D is perhaps TRBD2 (6 bases). The CDR3 is 15 amino acids. V shed 1 base and J shed 5 bases, with 14 bases lying between them. CDR1 is SEHNR and CDR2 is FQNEAQ in the germline V gene (reference sequence). In nucleotides, the CDR3 is TGTGCCAGCAGCTTAGAAGGGGCGGGACGGGAGACCCAGTACTTC. This codes for CASSLEGAGRETQYF.

This chain uses TRBV6-5 with TRBJ2-7, with 7 bases fitting TRBD2. Germline V lookup: CDR1 MNHEY, CDR2 SVGAGI. The CDR3 runs to 15 residues. V lost 0 bases, J lost 5 bases, and 7 bases stayed unmatched. The CDR3 DNA reads as TGTGCCAGCAGTTACTCGAGGCTAGCGGCGAACGAGCAGTACTTC. It codes for CASSYSRLAANEQYF.